The clone carrying this T cell receptor (beta chain) was seen repeatedly, ten times or more. Its target is not known. Per the germline V gene, CDR1 is SGHVS and CDR2 is FNYEAQ. CDR3 length: 15 residues. Trimming took off 5 bases at V and 3 bases at J, with 14 bases between the two ends. This specimen belongs to a study of blood T cells in healthy people across ages. Combining a sample-barcoded 5' primer with a J-beta primer mix, a second PCR ran for roughly 7 to 11 cycles. Each sample yielded at least 3 million CDR3-containing paired-end reads. TCRdb re-analysed the 5' RACE reads in MiXCR, keeping a single row per CDR3 protein. The data hold approximately 810,000 distinct CDR3 sequences, with around 36% observed a single time. Findings and caveats of the study: Long-lived donors exceeded aged donors in naive CD4+ cells and diversity. TCR beta diversity, measured per million T cells, fell in a roughly linear way with age.

The sequence was obtained from a man younger than 35 in good health. The rearrangement joins TRBV7-6 to TRBJ2-1; D remains unclear. Specimen: blood. The CDR3 reads CASSPRALNYNEQFF. The CDR3, as DNA: TGTGCCAGCAGCCCCCGGGCCCTAAACTACAATGAGCAGTTCTTC.